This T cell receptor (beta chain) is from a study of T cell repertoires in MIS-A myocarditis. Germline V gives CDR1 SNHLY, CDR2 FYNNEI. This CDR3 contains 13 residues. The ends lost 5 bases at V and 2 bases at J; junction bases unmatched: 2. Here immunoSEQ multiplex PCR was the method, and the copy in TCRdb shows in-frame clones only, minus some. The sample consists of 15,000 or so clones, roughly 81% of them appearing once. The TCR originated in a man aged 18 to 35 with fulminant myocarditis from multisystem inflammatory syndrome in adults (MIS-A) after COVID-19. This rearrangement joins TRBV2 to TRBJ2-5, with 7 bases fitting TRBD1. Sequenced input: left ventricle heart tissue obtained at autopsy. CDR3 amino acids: CASSRTGQETQYF. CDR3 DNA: TGTGCCAGCAGTCGGACAGGTCAAGAGACCCAGTACTTC.